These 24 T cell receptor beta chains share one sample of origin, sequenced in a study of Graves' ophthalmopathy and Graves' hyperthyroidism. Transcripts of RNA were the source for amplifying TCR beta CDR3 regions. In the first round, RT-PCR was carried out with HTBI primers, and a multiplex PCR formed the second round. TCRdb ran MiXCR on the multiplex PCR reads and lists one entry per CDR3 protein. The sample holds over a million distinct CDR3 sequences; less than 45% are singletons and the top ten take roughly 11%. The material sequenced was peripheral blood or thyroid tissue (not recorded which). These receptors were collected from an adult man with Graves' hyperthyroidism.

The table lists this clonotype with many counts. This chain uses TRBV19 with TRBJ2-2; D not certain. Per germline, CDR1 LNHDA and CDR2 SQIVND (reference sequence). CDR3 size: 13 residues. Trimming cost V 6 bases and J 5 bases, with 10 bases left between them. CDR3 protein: CASSWVATGELFF. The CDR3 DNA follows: TGTGCCAGTAGCTGGGTGGCTACCGGGGAGCTGTTTTTT.

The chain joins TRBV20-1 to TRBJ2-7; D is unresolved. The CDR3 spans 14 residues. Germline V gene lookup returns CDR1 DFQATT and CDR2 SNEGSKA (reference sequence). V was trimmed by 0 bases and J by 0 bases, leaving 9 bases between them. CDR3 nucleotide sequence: TGCAGTGCTAGAGATTTGGACGGCTCCTACGAGCAGTACTTC. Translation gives CSARDLDGSYEQYF.

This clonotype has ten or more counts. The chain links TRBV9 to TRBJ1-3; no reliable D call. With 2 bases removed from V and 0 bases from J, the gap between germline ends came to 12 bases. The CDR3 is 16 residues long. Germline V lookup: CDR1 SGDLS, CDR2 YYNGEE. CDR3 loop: CASSVGQASSGNTIYF. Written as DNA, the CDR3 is TGTGCCAGCAGCGTTGGGCAGGCCAGCTCTGGAAACACCATATATTTT.

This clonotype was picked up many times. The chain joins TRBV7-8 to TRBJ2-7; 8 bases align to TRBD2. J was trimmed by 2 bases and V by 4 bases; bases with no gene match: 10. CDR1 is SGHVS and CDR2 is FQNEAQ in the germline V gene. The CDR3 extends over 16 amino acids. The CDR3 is CASSSPGLGVAYEQYF. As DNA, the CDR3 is TGTGCCAGCAGCTCCCCGGGACTAGGGGTCGCCTACGAGCAGTACTTC.

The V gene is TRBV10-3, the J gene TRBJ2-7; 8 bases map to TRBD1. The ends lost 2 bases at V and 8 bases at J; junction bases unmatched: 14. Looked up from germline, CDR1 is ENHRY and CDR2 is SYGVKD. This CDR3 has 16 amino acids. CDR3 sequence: CAISERAGGHQPQQYF. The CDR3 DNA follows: TGTGCCATCAGTGAGAGGGCAGGGGGCCATCAGCCCCAGCAGTACTTC.

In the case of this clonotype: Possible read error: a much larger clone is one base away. CDR3 DNA sequence: TGTGCCAGCAGCTCCCAGGGAGGTGGCGGAAGCTCCTACGAGCAGTACTTC. Translation: CASSSQGGGGSSYEQYF. The rearrangement uses TRBV7-2 and TRBJ2-7; a weak D match, TRBD2 (6 bases). Germline CDR1 SGHTA, CDR2 FQGNSA. CDR3 length equals 17 residues. The V gene lost 4 bases and the J gene lost 0 bases, with 19 bases spanning the gap.

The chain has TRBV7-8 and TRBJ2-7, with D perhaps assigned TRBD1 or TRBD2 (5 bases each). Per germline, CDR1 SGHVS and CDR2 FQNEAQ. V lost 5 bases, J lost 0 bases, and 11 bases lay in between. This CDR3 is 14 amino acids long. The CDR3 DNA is TGTGCCAGCAGCGAGGGGATAGACTCCTACGAGCAGTACTTC. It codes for CASSEGIDSYEQYF.

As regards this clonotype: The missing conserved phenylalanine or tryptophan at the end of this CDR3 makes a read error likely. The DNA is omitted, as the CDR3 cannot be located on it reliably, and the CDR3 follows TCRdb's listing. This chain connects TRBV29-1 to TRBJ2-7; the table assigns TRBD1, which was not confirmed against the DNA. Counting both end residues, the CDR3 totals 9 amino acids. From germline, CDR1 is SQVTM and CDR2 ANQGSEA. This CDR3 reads CSVVGTENT.

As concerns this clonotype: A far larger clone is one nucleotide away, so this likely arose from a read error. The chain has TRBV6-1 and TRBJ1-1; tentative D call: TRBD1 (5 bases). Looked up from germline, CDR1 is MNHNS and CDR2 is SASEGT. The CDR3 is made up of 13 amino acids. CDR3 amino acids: CAGSYSGGTEAFF. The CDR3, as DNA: TGTGCCGGCAGTTACTCGGGGGGAACTGAAGCTTTCTTT.

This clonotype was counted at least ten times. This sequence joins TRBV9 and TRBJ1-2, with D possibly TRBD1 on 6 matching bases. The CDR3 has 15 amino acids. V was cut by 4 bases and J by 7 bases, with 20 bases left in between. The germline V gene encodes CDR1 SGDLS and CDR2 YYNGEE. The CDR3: CASSQGGVQGSGYTF. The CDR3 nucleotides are TGTGCCAGCAGCCAAGGAGGGGTACAGGGATCTGGCTACACCTTC.

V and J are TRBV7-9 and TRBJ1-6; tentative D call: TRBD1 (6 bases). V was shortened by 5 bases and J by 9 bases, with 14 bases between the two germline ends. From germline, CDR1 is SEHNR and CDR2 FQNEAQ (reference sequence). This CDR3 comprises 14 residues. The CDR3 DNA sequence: TGTGCCAGCAGCGAGGGGGTAACCAGTTCACCCCTCCACTTT. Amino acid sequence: CASSEGVTSSPLHF.

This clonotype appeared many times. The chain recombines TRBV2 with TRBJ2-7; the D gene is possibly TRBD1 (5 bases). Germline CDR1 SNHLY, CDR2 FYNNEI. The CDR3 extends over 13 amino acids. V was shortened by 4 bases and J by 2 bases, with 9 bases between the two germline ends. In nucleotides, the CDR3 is TGTGCCAGCAGTGGACAGACAACCTACGAGCAGTACTTC. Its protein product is CASSGQTTYEQYF. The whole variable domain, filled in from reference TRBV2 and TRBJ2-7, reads EPEVTQTPSHQVTQMGQEVILRCVPISNHLYFYWYRQILGQKVEFLVSFYNNEISEKSEIFDDQFSVERPDGSNFTLKIRSTKLEDSAMYFCASSGQTTYEQYFGPGTRLTVT.

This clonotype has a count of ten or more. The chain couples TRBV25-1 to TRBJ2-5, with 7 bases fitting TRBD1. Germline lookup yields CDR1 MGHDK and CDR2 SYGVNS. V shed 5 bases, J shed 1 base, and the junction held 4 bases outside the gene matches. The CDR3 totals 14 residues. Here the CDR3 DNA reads TGTGCCAGCAGTTTCGACAGGGTCCAAGAGACCCAGTACTTC. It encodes CASSFDRVQETQYF.

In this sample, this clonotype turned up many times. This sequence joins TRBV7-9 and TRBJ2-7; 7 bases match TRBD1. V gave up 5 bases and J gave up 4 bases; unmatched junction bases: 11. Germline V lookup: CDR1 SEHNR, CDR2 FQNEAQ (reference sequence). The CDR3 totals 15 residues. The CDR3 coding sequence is TGTGCCAGCAGCGACGGGGACAGAGCCCAATACGAGCAGTACTTC. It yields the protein CASSDGDRAQYEQYF.

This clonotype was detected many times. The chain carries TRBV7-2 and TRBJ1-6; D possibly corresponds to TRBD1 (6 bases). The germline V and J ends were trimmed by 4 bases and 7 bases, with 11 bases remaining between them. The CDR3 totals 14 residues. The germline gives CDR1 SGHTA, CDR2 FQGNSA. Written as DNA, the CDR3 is TGTGCCAGCAGCTCGGACAGCGCCAATTCACCCCTCCACTTT. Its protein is CASSSDSANSPLHF.

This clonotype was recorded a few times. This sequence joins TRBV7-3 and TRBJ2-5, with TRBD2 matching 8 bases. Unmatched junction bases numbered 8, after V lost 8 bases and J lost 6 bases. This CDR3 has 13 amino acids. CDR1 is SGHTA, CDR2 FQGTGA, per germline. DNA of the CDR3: TGTGCCAGCTCCACGGTTAGCGGGAAGACCCAGTACTTC. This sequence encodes CASSTVSGKTQYF.

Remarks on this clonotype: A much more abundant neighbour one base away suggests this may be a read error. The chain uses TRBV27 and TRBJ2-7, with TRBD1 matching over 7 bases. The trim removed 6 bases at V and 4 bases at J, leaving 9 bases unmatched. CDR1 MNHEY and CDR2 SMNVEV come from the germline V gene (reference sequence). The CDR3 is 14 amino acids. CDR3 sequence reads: CASRPRAGGYEQYF. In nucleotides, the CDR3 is TGTGCCAGCAGGCCTAGGGCAGGGGGATACGAGCAGTACTTC.

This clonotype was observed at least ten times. CDR3 DNA: TGCGCCAGCGCACAGGGAGGCAATCAGCCCCAGCATTTT. Translating it yields CASAQGGNQPQHF. This rearrangement joins TRBV10-2 to TRBJ1-5, with D perhaps TRBD1 (6 bases). The CDR3 sequence is 13 residues long. Germline CDR1 WSHSY, CDR2 SAAADI. Trimming removed 8 bases from V and 2 bases from J, with 10 bases in between.

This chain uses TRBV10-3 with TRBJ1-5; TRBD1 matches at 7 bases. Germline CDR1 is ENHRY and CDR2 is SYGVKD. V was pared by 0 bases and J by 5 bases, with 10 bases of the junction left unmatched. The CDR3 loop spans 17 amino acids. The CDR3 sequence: CAISESAGGTLDQPQHF. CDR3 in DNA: TGTGCCATCAGTGAGTCGGCAGGGGGAACCTTAGATCAGCCCCAGCATTTT.

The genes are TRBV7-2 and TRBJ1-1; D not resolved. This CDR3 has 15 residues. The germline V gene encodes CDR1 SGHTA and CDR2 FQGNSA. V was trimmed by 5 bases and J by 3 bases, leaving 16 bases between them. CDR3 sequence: CASSPIGVLDTEAFF. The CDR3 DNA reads TGTGCCAGCAGCCCCATCGGGGTTTTGGACACTGAAGCTTTCTTT.

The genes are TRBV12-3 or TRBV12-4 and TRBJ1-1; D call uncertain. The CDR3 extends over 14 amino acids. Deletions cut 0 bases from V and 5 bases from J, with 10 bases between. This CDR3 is CASSLAGYSTEAFF. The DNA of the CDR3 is TGTGCCAGCAGTTTAGCAGGGTATAGTACTGAAGCTTTCTTT.

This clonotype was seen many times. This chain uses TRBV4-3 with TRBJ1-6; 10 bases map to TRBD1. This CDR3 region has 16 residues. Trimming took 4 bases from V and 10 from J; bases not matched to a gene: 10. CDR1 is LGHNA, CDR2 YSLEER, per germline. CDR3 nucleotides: TGCGCCAGCAGCCCTACTCCGGGACAGGGGCAGTCACCCCTCCACTTT. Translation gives CASSPTPGQGQSPLHF.

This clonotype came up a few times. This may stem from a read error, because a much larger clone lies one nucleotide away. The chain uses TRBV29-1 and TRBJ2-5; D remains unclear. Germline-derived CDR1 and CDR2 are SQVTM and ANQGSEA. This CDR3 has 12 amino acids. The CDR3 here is CSVEVGKETRYF. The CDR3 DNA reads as TGCAGCGTTGAGGTGGGGAAAGAGACCCGGTACTTC. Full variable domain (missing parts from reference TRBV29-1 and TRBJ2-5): SAVISQKPSRDICQRGTSLTIQCQVDSQVTMMFWYRQQPGQSLTLIATANQGSEATYESGFVIDKFPISRPNLTFSTLTVSNMSPEDSSIYLCSVEVGKETRYFGPGTRLLVL.

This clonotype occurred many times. The CDR3 DNA reads TGCGCCAGCAGCCAAGGACAGGAGCCAAACTATGGCTACACCTTC. This gives the protein CASSQGQEPNYGYTF. This sequence joins TRBV4-3 and TRBJ1-2; maybe TRBD1 (6 bases). CDR1 LGHNA and CDR2 YSLEER come from the germline V gene. Trimming shortened V by 1 base and J by 2 bases, and 11 bases separated the two germline ends. The CDR3 runs to 15 residues.